These T cell receptor beta chains were read from a single sample in a study of shared clonotypes between healthy human individuals. Repertoires were generated with immunoSEQ multiplex PCR, while TCRdb's copy carries only in-frame clones and drops some. The sample lists roughly 2.2 million clones, approximately 95% occurring once. Material for sequencing was naive CD4+ T cells from PBMCs. These receptors were taken from a man aged 18 to 29 in good health. Some clones in this sample may be carry-over from other donors' samples. CDR3s include the opening cysteine and the closing phenylalanine or tryptophan. A D gene is named only where the DNA matches it firmly. Clone size appears in some rows only: once, few, many, or a class for an expanded clone.

CDR3 protein,CDR3 DNA,J gene,V gene,clone size,D gene
CASSLVVGGDYEQYF,TGTGCCAGCAGTTTGGTCGTAGGGGGGGACTACGAGCAGTACTTC,TRBJ2-7,TRBV28,.,.
CASLGSSGGDPGNTIYF,TGTGCCAGCTTGGGGTCTAGCGGGGGGGACCCTGGAAACACCATATATTTT,TRBJ1-3,TRBV28,.,.
CASRPGLAGVNEQFF,TGTGCCAGCAGGCCGGGACTAGCGGGAGTCAATGAGCAGTTCTTC,TRBJ2-1,TRBV6-6,.,TRBD2
CATSRRPQEGDTEAFF,TGTGCCACCAGCAGACGTCCTCAAGAGGGGGACACTGAAGCTTTCTTT,TRBJ1-1,TRBV15,.,.
CASSLSAGVTTGYTF,TGTGCCAGCAGTTTAAGTGCAGGGGTTACGACGGGCTACACCTTC,TRBJ1-2,TRBV27,.,.
CASSLQGQGGGKLFF,TGTGCCAGCAGTTTACAAGGACAGGGGGGGGGAAAACTGTTTTTT,TRBJ1-4,TRBV28,.,TRBD1
CASSLGKNTGELFF,TGTGCCAGCTCACTAGGCAAGAACACCGGGGAGCTGTTTTTT,TRBJ2-2,TRBV18,.,.
CASSRGGLAGGLGNEQFF,TGCGCCAGCTCCCGGGGGGGACTAGCGGGAGGTTTAGGCAATGAGCAGTTCTTC,TRBJ2-1,TRBV5-1,.,TRBD2
CASSLGRAGGELFF,TGTGCCAGCAGCTTAGGCCGGGCGGGCGGGGAGCTGTTTTTT,TRBJ2-2,TRBV7-9,.,.
CASSLNRAVEKLFF,TGTGCCAGCAGTTTAAACAGGGCTGTTGAAAAACTGTTTTTT,TRBJ1-4,TRBV27,.,.
CASRRGDPGELFF,TGTGCCAGCAGGAGAGGGGATCCCGGGGAGCTGTTTTTT,TRBJ2-2,TRBV6-1,.,.
CASSLVRSGRTNTQYF,TGCGCCAGCAGCTTGGTGAGAAGCGGGAGGACGAATACGCAGTATTTT,TRBJ2-3,TRBV5-1,.,TRBD2
CASSTDRGTDTQYF,TGTGCCAGCAGCACGGACCGAGGCACAGATACGCAGTATTTT,TRBJ2-3,TRBV7-9,once,.
CAISEFQSPNYGYTF,TGTGCCATCAGTGAGTTTCAGAGCCCTAACTATGGCTACACCTTC,TRBJ1-2,TRBV10-3,.,.
CASSTGTANYGYTF,TGTGCCAGCAGCACCGGGACGGCTAACTATGGCTACACCTTC,TRBJ1-2,TRBV9,.,.
CASSYRTSGGYEQYF,TGTGCCAGCAGTTACCGGACTAGCGGGGGTTACGAGCAGTACTTC,TRBJ2-7,TRBV6-5,.,TRBD2
CASSLWGAGGYTF,TGTGCCAGCAGCTTGTGGGGGGCGGGAGGCTACACCTTC,TRBJ1-2,TRBV5-6,.,.
CASQQSGSYNEQFF,TGCGCCAGCCAACAAAGCGGTTCCTACAATGAGCAGTTCTTC,TRBJ2-1,TRBV5-1,once,.
CASSQFSGNTIYF,TGTGCCAGCAGTCAGTTCTCTGGAAACACCATATATTTT,TRBJ1-3,TRBV28,.,.
CASSVVPHEQYF,TGTGCCAGCAGCGTAGTTCCCCACGAGCAGTACTTC,TRBJ2-7,TRBV9,once,.
CASIFAGTGGNEQFF,TGTGCCAGCATTTTTGCCGGGACAGGGGGCAATGAGCAGTTCTTC,TRBJ2-1,TRBV28,.,TRBD1
CASSLRDRGAGEQYF,TGTGCCAGCAGCTTGCGGGACAGGGGAGCGGGGGAGCAGTACTTC,TRBJ2-7,TRBV5-5,.,TRBD1
CASSAQGGAQPQHF,TGTGCCAGCAGTGCCCAGGGAGGAGCTCAGCCCCAGCATTTT,TRBJ1-5,TRBV6-6,.,.
CASSSGQIYEQYF,TGCGCCAGCAGCTCGGGACAGATCTACGAGCAGTACTTC,TRBJ2-7,TRBV5-1,.,TRBD1
CAWSVGRETQYF,TGTGCCTGGAGTGTAGGGCGGGAGACCCAGTACTTC,TRBJ2-5,TRBV30,.,.
CASSPGPGDQPQHF,TGTGCCAGCAGTCCTGGGCCCGGGGATCAGCCCCAGCATTTT,TRBJ1-5,TRBV5-5,.,.
CASSPRGGTQYF,TGTGCCAGCAGCCCAAGGGGGGGGACCCAGTACTTC,TRBJ2-5,TRBV28,.,.
CASSQDSATVGLSAGATDTQYF,TGCGCCAGCAGCCAAGATTCGGCCACGGTGGGGTTGTCAGCGGGAGCGACAGATACGCAGTATTTT,TRBJ2-3,TRBV4-3,.,TRBD2
CATQAPTYEQYF,TGTGCCACCCAGGCCCCAACCTACGAGCAGTACTTC,TRBJ2-7,TRBV25-1,.,.
CASSPPSKDAEAFF,TGTGCCAGCTCACCACCGTCAAAGGACGCTGAAGCTTTCTTT,TRBJ1-1,TRBV18,.,.
CRAPVDYGYTF,TGCCGGGCACCGGTGGACTATGGCTACACCTTC,TRBJ1-2,TRBV20-1,once,.
CASSLGRGQETQYF,TGCGCCAGCAGCTTGGGGAGGGGTCAAGAGACCCAGTACTTC,TRBJ2-5,TRBV5-1,.,.
CASSLGPAGSYEQYF,TGTGCCAGCAGCTTGGGTCCAGCCGGCTCCTACGAGCAGTACTTC,TRBJ2-7,TRBV5-6,.,.
CASSLQGLAGVDEQFF,TGCGCCAGCAGCTTGCAGGGACTAGCGGGAGTGGATGAGCAGTTCTTC,TRBJ2-1,TRBV5-1,.,TRBD2
CASSPAGWGFADEQYF,TGTGCCAGCAGCCCCGCAGGGTGGGGGTTCGCGGACGAGCAGTACTTC,TRBJ2-7,TRBV7-2,.,.
CASMGQINSPLHF,TGTGCCAGCATGGGACAGATTAATTCACCCCTCCACTTT,TRBJ1-6,TRBV2,once,TRBD1
CASSFMAGQTQYF,TGCGCCAGCAGCTTTATGGCCGGGCAGACCCAGTACTTC,TRBJ2-5,TRBV5-1,.,.
CATSRIGAGANVLTF,TGTGCCACCAGCAGAATAGGGGCTGGGGCCAACGTCCTGACTTTC,TRBJ2-6,TRBV15,.,.
CASSLGLAGGELFF,TGCGCCAGCAGCTTGGGACTAGCGGGTGGGGAGCTGTTTTTT,TRBJ2-2,TRBV5-1,.,TRBD2
CASSLDSSYEQYF,TGTGCCAGCAGTTTAGACAGTTCCTACGAGCAGTACTTC,TRBJ2-7,TRBV28,.,.
CATLPGTNYGYTF,TGTGCCACCCTACCCGGGACTAACTATGGCTACACCTTC,TRBJ1-2,TRBV28,once,.
CASSLGWTGNYGYTF,TGTGCCAGCAGCTTAGGGTGGACAGGGAACTATGGCTACACCTTC,TRBJ1-2,TRBV7-2,once,TRBD1
CASSSPGEETQYF,TGTGCCAGCAGTTCCCCGGGAGAAGAGACCCAGTACTTC,TRBJ2-5,TRBV6-5,.,.
CASTSWGLEFAEAFF,TGTGCCAGCACCTCCTGGGGGTTGGAGTTCGCTGAAGCTTTCTTT,TRBJ1-1,TRBV7-8,.,.
CASSLGRIFTEAFF,TGCGCCAGCAGCTTGGGGCGGATCTTCACTGAAGCTTTCTTT,TRBJ1-1,TRBV5-1,once,.
CSATGNEQFF,TGCAGTGCTACGGGGAATGAGCAGTTCTTC,TRBJ2-1,TRBV20-1,.,.
CASSLLQETQYF,TGTGCCAGCAGCTTACTTCAAGAGACCCAGTACTTC,TRBJ2-5,TRBV7-9,.,.
CASSQPGQGLMNTEAFF,TGTGCCAGCAGCCAGCCGGGACAGGGGTTAATGAACACTGAAGCTTTCTTT,TRBJ1-1,TRBV5-8,once,TRBD1
CASSLGTGQREGANVLTF,TGTGCCAGCAGCCTCGGGACAGGCCAGCGGGAAGGGGCCAACGTCCTGACTTTC,TRBJ2-6,TRBV11-3,.,.
CATSGTGGNIQYF,TGTGCCACCTCCGGGACAGGGGGCAACATTCAGTACTTC,TRBJ2-4,TRBV2,.,TRBD1